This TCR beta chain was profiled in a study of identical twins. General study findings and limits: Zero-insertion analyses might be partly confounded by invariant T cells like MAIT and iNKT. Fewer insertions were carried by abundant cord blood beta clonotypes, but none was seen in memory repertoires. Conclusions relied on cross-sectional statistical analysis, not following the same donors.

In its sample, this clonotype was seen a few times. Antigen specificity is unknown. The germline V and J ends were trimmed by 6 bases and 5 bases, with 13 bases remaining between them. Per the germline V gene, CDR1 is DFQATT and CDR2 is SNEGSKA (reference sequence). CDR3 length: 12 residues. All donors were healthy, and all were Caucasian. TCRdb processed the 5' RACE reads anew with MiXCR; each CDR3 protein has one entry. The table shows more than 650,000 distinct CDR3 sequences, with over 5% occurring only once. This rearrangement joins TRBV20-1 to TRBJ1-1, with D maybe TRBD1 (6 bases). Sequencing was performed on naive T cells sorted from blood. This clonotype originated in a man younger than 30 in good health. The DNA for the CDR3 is TGCAGTGCAGCCAGGGGCGGGACTGAAGCTTTCTTT. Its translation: CSAARGGTEAFF.